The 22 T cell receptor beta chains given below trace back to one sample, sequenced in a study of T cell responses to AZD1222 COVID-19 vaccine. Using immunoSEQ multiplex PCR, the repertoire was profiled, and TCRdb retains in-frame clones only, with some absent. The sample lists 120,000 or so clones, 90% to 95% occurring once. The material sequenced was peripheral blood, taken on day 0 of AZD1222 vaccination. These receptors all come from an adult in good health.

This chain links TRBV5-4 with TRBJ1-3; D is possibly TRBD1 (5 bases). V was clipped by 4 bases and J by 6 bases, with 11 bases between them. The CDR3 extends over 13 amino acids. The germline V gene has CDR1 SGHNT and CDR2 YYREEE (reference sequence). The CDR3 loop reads CASSKDTLNTIYF. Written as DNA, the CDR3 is TGTGCCAGCAGCAAGGACACTTTAAACACCATATATTTT.

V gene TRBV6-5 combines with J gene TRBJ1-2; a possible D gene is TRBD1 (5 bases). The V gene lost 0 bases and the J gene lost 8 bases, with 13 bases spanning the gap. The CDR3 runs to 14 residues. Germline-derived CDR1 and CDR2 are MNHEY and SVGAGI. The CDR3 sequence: CASSYSGGLGGYTF. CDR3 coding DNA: TGTGCCAGCAGTTACTCGGGGGGTCTGGGAGGCTACACCTTC.

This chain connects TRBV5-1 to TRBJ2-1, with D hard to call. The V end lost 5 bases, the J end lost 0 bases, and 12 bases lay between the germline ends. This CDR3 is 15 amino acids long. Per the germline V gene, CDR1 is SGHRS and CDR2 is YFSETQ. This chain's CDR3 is CASSEGPTSYNEQFF. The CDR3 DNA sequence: TGCGCCAGCAGTGAAGGGCCTACCTCCTACAATGAGCAGTTCTTC.

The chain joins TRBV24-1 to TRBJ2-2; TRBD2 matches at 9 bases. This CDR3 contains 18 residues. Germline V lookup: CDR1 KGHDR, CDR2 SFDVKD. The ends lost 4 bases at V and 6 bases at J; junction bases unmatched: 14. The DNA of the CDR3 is TGTGCCACCAGTGACCGTCAATTAGCGGGAGTCCGTGCCGGGGAGCTGTTTTTT. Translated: CATSDRQLAGVRAGELFF.

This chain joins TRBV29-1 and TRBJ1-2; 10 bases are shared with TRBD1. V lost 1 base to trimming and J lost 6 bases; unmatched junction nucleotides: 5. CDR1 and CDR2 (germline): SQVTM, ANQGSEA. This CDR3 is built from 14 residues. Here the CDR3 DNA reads TGCAGCGTTGAAGGGCGACAGGGGGCGCATGGCTACACCTTC. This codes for CSVEGRQGAHGYTF.

CDR3 in amino acids: CASSFYYRESNQPQHF. CDR3 DNA sequence: TGTGCCAGCAGCTTCTATTACAGGGAGAGCAATCAGCCCCAGCATTTT. The J gene is TRBJ1-5, the V gene TRBV5-6; possible D gene TRBD1, 6 bases. The CDR3 spans 16 residues. Germline V gene lookup returns CDR1 SGHDT and CDR2 YYEEEE. Trimming removed 2 bases from V and 1 base from J, with 13 bases in between.

The CDR3 here is CASSLGPGANVLTF. The CDR3 nucleotides are TGTGCCAGCAGTTTAGGGCCTGGGGCCAACGTCCTGACTTTC. This sequence joins TRBV28 and TRBJ2-6; the D is unclear. CDR3 length equals 14 residues. Germline V gene lookup returns CDR1 MDHEN and CDR2 SYDVKM. The germline V and J ends were trimmed by 2 bases and 2 bases, with 4 bases remaining between them.

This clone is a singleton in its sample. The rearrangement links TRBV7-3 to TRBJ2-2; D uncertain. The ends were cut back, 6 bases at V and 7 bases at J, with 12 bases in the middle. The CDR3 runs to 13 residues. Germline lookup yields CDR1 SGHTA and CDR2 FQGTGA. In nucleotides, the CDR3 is TGTGCCAGCAGTCTCGGTTTTGTCGGGGAGCTGTTTTTT. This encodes CASSLGFVGELFF.

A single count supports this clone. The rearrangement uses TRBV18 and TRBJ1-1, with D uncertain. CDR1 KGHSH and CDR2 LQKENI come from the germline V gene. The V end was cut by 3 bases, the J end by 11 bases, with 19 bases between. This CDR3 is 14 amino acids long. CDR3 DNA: TGTGCCAGCTCACCGTTCCGGGCCTCTCTTGAGGCTTTCTTT. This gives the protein CASSPFRASLEAFF.

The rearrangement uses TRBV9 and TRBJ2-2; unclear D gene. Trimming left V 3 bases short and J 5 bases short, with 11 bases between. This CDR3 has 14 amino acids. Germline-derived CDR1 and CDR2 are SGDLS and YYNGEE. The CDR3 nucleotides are TGTGCCAGCAGCGAGTCGACTGGTACCGGGGAGCTGTTTTTT. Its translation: CASSESTGTGELFF. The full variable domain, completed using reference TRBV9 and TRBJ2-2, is DSGVTQTPKHLITATGQRVTLRCSPRSGDLSVYWYQQSLDQGLQFLIQYYNGEERAKGNILERFSAQQFPDLHSELNLSSLELGDSALYFCASSESTGTGELFFGEGSRLTVL.

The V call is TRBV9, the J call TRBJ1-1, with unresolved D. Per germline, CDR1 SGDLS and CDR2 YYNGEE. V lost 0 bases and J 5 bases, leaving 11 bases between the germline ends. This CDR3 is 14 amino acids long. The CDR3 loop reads CASSVVRSITEAFF. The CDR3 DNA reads TGTGCCAGCAGCGTAGTTAGGTCCATAACTGAAGCTTTCTTT.

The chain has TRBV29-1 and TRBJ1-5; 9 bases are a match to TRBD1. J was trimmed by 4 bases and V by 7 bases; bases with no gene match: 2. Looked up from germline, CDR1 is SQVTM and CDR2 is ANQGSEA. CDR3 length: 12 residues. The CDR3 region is CSAGTGNQPQHF. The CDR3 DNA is TGCAGCGCCGGGACAGGGAATCAGCCCCAGCATTTT.

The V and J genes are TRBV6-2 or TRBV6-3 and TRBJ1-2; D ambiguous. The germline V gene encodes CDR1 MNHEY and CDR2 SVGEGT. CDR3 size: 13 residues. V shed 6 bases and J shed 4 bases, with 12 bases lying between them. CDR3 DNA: TGTGCCAGCAGCCCCGCCCAGACCTATGGCTACACCTTC. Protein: CASSPAQTYGYTF.

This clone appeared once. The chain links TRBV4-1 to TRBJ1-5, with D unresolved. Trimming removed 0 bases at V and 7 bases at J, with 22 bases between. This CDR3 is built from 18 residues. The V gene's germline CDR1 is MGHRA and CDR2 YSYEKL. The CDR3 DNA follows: TGCGCCAGCAGCCAAGATCTCGGGCAGTTTATTTCTGGGCAGCCCCAGCATTTT. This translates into CASSQDLGQFISGQPQHF.

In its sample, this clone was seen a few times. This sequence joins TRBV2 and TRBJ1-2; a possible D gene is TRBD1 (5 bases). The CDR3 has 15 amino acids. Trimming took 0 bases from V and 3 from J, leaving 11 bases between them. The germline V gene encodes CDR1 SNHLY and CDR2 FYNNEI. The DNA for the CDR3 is TGTGCCAGCAGTGAAGCGTCAGGCAGGGACTATGGCTACACCTTC. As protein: CASSEASGRDYGYTF.

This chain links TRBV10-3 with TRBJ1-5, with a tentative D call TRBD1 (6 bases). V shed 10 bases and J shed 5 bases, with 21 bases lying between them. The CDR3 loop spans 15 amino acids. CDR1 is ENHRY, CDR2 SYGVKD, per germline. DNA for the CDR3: TGTGCCACCCTAGGGGGATTCGAGGGTGATCAGCCCCAGCATTTT. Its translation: CATLGGFEGDQPQHF.

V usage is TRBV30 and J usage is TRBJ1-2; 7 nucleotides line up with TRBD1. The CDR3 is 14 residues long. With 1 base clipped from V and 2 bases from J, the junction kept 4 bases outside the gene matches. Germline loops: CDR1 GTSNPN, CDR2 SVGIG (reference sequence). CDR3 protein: CAWSGDRVNYGYTF. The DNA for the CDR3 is TGTGCCTGGAGTGGCGACAGGGTGAACTATGGCTACACCTTC.

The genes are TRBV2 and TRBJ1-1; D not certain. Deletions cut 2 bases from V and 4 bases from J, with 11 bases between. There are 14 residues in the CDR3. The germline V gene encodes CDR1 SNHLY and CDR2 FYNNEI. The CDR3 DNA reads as TGTGCCAGCAGTGAATACGGAGGACCCACTGAAGCTTTCTTT. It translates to CASSEYGGPTEAFF. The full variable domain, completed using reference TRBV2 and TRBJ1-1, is EPEVTQTPSHQVTQMGQEVILRCVPISNHLYFYWYRQILGQKVEFLVSFYNNEISEKSEIFDDQFSVERPDGSNFTLKIRSTKLEDSAMYFCASSEYGGPTEAFFGQGTRLTVV.

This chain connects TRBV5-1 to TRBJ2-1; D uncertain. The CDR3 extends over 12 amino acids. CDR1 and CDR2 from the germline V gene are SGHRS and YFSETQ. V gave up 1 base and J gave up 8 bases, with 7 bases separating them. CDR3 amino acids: CASSLNVDEQFF. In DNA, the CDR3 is TGCGCCAGCAGCTTGAACGTAGATGAGCAGTTCTTC.

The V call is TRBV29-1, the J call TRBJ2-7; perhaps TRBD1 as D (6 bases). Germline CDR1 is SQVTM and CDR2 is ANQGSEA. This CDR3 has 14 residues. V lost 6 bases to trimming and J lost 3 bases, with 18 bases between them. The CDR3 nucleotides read TGCAGCGTCCTATCCCGGGACACATACTACGAGCAGTACTTC. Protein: CSVLSRDTYYEQYF.

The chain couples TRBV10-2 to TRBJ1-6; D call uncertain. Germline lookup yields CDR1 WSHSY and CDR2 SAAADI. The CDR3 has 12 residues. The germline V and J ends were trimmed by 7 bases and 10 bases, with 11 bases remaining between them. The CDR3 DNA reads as TGCGCCAGCACCCGCGAGGGATCACCCCTCCACTTT. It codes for CASTREGSPLHF.

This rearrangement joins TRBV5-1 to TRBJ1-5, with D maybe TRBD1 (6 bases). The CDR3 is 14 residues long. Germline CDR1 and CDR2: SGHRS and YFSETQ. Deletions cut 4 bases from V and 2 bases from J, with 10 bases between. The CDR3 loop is CASSLRQGNQPQHF. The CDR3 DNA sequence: TGCGCCAGCAGCCTCCGACAGGGCAATCAGCCCCAGCATTTT.